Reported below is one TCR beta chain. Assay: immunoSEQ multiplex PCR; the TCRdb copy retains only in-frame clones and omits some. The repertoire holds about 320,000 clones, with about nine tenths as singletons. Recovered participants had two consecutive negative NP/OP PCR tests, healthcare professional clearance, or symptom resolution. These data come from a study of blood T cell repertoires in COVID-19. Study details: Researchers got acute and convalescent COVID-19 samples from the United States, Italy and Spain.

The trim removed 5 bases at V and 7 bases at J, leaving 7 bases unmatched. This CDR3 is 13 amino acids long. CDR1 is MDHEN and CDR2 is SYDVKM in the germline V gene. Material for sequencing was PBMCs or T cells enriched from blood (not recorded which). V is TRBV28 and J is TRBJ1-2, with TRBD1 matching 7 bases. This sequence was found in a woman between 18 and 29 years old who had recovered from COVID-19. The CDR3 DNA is TGTGCCAGCAGTATTACAGGGGCGCGTGGCTACACCTTC. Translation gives CASSITGARGYTF.